The source of this T cell receptor (beta chain) is a study of neurological immune-mediated disorders. Using its own MiXCR run on the 5' RACE reads, TCRdb lists one record per CDR3 protein. This table has over 65,000 distinct CDR3 sequences, under 10% appearing once. V was clipped by 2 bases and J by 4 bases, with 17 bases between them. Germline V gene data show CDR1 as ENHRY and CDR2 as SYGVKD. The CDR3 extends over 16 amino acids. This clonotype was found many times. The clonotype comes from a man aged 50 to 60 in good health. The specimen was PBMCs. The rearrangement uses TRBV10-3 and TRBJ1-1; D call uncertain. The CDR3 protein is CAISERPSGEGTEAFF. The CDR3 DNA follows: TGTGCCATCAGTGAGCGGCCCAGTGGGGAAGGCACTGAAGCTTTCTTT.